This T cell receptor beta chain was obtained from a study of blood T cell repertoires in COVID-19. Background on the study: Whether acute or convalescent, the COVID-19 samples came from the United States, Italy and Spain. Sources were T cells, B-cell-depleted T cells, or PBMCs; the material itself was cDNA or gDNA.

Trimming left V 6 bases short and J 10 bases short, with 18 bases between. The CDR3 totals 14 residues. Looked up from germline, CDR1 is MNHEY and CDR2 is SVGAGI. Methods used by the authors: The authors estimated nucleated cell counts from reference gene primer amplification. TCRdb's table, derived via immunoSEQ multiplex PCR, lists solely in-frame clones and lacks some. The V and J calls and clone size come from that table; D and trimming were worked out from the DNA. Of about 54,000 clones listed, more than 70% are singletons. V usage is TRBV6-5 and J usage is TRBJ1-4, with TRBD1 as a possible D gene (5 bases). The receptor was isolated from a man aged 55-75 years with active COVID-19. Material for sequencing was peripheral blood. For the CDR3, the DNA is TGTGCCAGCAGCTACGGACACCAAGGTGGAAAACTGTTTTTT. This gives the protein CASSYGHQGGKLFF.